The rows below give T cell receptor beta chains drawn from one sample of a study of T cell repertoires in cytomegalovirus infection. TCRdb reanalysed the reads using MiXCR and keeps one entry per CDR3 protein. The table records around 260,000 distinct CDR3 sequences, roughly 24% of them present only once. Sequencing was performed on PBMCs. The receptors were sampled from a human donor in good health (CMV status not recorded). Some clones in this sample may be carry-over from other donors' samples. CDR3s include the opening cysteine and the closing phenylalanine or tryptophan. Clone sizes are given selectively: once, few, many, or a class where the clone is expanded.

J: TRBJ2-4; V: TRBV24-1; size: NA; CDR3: CATSDPAGKAKNIQYF
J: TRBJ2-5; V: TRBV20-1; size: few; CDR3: CSASIGGETQYF
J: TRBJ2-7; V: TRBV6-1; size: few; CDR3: CASSPYSGGEQYF
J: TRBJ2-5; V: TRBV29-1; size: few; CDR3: CSSSGASEETQYF
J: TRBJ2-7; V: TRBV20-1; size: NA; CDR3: CSAGTASYEQYF
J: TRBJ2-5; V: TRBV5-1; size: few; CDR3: CASSQAGTGGETQYF
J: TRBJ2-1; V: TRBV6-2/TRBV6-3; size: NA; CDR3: CASSYGAGLTPGSNEQFF
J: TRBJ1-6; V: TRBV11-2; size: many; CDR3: CASSLVGTASPLHF
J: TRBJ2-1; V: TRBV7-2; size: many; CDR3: CASSLASQHYNEQFF
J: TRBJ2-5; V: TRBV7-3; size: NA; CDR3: CASSPRHSQETQYF
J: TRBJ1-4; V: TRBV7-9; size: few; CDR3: CASSPGTGNEKLFF
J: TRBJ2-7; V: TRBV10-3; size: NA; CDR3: CAISEGDYEQYF
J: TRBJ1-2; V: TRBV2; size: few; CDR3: CASRGHQDGYTF
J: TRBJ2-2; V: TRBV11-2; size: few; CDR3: CASSWTGINTGELFF
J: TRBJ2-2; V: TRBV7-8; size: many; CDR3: CASSLATLMNTGELFF
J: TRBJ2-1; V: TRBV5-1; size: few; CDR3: CASSLASGSGLYEQFF
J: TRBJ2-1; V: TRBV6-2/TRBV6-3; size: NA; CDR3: CASSNPGTPPYNEQFF
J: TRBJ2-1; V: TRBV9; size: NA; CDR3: CASSADYPSYNEQFF
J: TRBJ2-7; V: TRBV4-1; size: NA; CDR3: CASSQEMGTGGYEQYF
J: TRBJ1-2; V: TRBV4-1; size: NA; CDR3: CASSQGDREPRGYTF
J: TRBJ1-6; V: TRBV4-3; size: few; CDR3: CASSPTGGNSPLHF
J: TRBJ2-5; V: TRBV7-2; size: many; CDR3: CASSLAPGRGRETQYF
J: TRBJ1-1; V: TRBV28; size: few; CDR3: CASRLNTEAFF
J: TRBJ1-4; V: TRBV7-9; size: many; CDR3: CASSGQGDEKLFF
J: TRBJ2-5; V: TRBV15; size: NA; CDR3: CATSAYRVSEETQYF
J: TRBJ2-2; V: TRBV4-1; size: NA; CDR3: CASSQEGQAANTGELFF
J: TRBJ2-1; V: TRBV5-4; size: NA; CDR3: CASSPGGTSGYNEQFF
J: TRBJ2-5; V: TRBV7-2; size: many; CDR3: CASVSREGGETQYF
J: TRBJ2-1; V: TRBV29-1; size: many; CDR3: CSVEYYNEQFF
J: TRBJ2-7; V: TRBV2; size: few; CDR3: CASWERSEQYF
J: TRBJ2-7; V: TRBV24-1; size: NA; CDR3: CATSDFYRGQSYEQYF
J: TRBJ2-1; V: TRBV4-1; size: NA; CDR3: CASSLPAGSPYNEQFF
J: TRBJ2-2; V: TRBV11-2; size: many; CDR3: CASTGQGRVTGELFF
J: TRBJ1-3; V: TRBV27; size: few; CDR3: CASSAGRSSAGNTIYF
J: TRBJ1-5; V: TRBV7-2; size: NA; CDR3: CASSERQGSQPQHF
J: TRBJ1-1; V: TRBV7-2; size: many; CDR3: CASSFRFGGRTEAFF
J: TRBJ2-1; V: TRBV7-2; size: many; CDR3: CASSLVPSGSSNEQFF
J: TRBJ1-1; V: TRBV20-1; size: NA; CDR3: CSARGDPNTEAFF
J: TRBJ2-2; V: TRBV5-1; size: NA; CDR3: CASSGDRGTGELFF
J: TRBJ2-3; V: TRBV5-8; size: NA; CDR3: CASSLFPTNPGGGTDTQYF
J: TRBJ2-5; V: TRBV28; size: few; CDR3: CASSFLGGGGEETQYF
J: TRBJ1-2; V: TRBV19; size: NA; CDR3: CASSITGANYGYTF
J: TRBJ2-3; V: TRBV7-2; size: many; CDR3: CASSPSGGPFDTQYF
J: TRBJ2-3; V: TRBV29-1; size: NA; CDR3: CSVALAGTQYF
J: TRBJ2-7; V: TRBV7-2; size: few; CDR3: CASSSRPGQGHEQYF
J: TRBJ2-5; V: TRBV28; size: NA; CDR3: CASSTPWETQYF
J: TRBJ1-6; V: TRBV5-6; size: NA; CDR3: CASSLLGQGVGSPLHF
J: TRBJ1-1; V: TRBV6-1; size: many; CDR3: CASSGTPDTEAFF